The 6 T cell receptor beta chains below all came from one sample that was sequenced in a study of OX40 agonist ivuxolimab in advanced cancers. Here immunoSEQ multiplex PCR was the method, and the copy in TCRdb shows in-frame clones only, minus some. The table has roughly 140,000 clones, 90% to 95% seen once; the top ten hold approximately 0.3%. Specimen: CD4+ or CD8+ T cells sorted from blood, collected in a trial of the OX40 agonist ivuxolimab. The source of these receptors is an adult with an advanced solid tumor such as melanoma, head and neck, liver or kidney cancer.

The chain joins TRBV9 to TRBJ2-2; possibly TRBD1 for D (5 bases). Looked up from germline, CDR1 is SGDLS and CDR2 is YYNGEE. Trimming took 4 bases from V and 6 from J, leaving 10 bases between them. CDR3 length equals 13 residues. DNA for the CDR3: TGTGCCAGCAGCCCCCAACAGGCCGGGGAGCTGTTTTTT. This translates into CASSPQQAGELFF.

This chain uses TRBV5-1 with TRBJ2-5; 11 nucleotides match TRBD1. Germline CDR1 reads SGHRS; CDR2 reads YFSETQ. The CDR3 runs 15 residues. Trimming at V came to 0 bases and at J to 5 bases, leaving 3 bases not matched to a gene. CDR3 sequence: CASSLGTGGGETQYF. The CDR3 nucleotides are TGCGCCAGCAGCTTGGGGACAGGGGGCGGCGAGACCCAGTACTTC.

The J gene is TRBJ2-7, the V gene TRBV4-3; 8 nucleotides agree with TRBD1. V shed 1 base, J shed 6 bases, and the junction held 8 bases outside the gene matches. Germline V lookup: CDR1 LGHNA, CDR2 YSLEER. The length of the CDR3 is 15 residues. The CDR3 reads CASSQGGQGASEQYF. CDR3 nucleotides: TGCGCCAGCAGCCAAGGTGGACAGGGAGCAAGCGAGCAGTACTTC.

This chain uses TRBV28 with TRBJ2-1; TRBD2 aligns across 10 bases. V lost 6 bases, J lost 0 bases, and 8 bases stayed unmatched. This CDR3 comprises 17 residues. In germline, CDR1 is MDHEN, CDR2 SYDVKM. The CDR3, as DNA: TGTGCCAGCAGGTCGCCGTCTAGCGGGAGCTCCTACAATGAGCAGTTCTTC. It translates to CASRSPSSGSSYNEQFF. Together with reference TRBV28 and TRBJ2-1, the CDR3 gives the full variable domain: DVKVTQSSRYLVKRTGEKVFLECVQDMDHENMFWYRQDPGLGLRLIYFSYDVKMKEKGDIPEGYSVSREKKERFSLILESASTNQTSMYLCASRSPSSGSSYNEQFFGPGTRLTVL.

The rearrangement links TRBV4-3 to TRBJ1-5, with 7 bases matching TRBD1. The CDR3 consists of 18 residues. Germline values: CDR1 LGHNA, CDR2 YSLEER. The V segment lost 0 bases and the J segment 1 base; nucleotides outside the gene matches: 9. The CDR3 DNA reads TGCGCCAGCAGCCAAGACCCACAGGGGCAGGGCAGCAATCAGCCCCAGCATTTT. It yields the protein CASSQDPQGQGSNQPQHF.

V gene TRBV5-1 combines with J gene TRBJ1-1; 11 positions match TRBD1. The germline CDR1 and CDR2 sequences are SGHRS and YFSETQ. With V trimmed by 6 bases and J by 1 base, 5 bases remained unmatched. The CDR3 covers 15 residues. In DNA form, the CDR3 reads TGCGCCAGCAACGGACAGGGGGCGGGGAACACTGAAGCTTTCTTT. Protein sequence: CASNGQGAGNTEAFF.